These 9 T cell receptor beta chains originate from one sample sequenced in a study of T cell responses to AZD1222 COVID-19 vaccine. The assay was immunoSEQ multiplex PCR, and TCRdb's table has in-frame clones only and misses some. The sample records 80,000 to 90,000 clones, approximately 89% being singletons. The sample was peripheral blood, taken on day 0 of AZD1222 vaccination. These receptors were taken from an adult in good health.

The gene calls are TRBV19 and TRBJ2-5; D is ambiguous. This CDR3 has 14 amino acids. CDR1 LNHDA and CDR2 SQIVND come from the germline V gene (reference sequence). The V gene lost 10 bases and the J gene lost 5 bases, with 20 bases spanning the gap. CDR3 protein: CATSRAAPRETQYF. In DNA form, the CDR3 reads TGTGCCACCTCTAGGGCAGCCCCCCGGGAGACCCAGTACTTC.

This sequence joins TRBV2 and TRBJ2-1, with D tentatively TRBD1 or TRBD2 (6 bases each). V was clipped by 5 bases and J by 10 bases, with 18 bases between them. The germline gives CDR1 SNHLY, CDR2 FYNNEI. The CDR3 extends over 14 amino acids. For the CDR3, the DNA is TGTGCCAGCAGTCGTGGGGGGCTAGTAGGCGAGCAGTTCTTC. As protein: CASSRGGLVGEQFF.

This rearrangement joins TRBV13 to TRBJ2-1; 13 nucleotides match TRBD2. The J segment lost 3 bases and the V segment lost 7 bases, leaving 3 bases of the junction unmatched. The CDR3 is 15 amino acids. CDR1 is PRHDT, CDR2 FYEKMQ, per germline (reference sequence). CDR3 sequence reads: CASTRTSGGYNEQFF. CDR3 DNA: TGTGCCAGCACTCGGACTAGCGGGGGCTACAATGAGCAGTTCTTC. Full variable domain (rest looked up from reference TRBV13 and TRBJ2-1): AAGVIQSPRHLIKEKRETATLKCYPIPRHDTVYWYQQGPGQDPQFLISFYEKMQSDKGSIPDRFSAQQFSDYHSELNMSSLELGDSALYFCASTRTSGGYNEQFFGPGTRLTVL.

The chain combines TRBV25-1 with TRBJ1-2; no definite D call. The CDR3 is made up of 15 amino acids. Trimming took off 3 bases at V and 2 bases at J, with 13 bases between the two ends. CDR1 is MGHDK, CDR2 SYGVNS, per germline. CDR3 nucleotides: TGTGCCAGCAGTGACGAGGGTCTCGGAAACTATGGCTACACCTTC. It is translated as CASSDEGLGNYGYTF.

The chain is built from TRBV14 and TRBJ1-3, with a possible D match to TRBD1 (5 bases). Per germline, CDR1 SGHDN and CDR2 FVKESK. There are 14 residues in the CDR3. V lost 4 bases to trimming and J lost 4 bases, with 11 bases between them. The CDR3 is CASSRDFRGNTIYF. The CDR3 nucleotides are TGTGCCAGCAGCCGGGACTTCCGAGGAAACACCATATATTTT.

This clone was counted only a few times. This rearrangement joins TRBV11-2 to TRBJ2-7, with 7 positions matching TRBD2. The germline gives CDR1 SGHAT, CDR2 FQNNGV. Unmatched junction bases numbered 5, after V lost 3 bases and J lost 0 bases. The CDR3 length is 15 residues. For the CDR3, the DNA is TGTGCCAGCAGCTTTGGCGCGGGAGACTCCTACGAGCAGTACTTC. Amino acids: CASSFGAGDSYEQYF.

The genes are TRBV4-3 and TRBJ1-1; 11 bases match TRBD1. The J segment lost 8 bases and the V segment lost 1 base, leaving 6 bases of the junction unmatched. CDR1 LGHNA and CDR2 YSLEER come from the germline V gene. The CDR3 loop spans 15 amino acids. The CDR3 region has the DNA TGCGCCAGCAGCCAAGTCTGGACAGGGGGCAGCGAAGCTTTCTTT. Amino acid sequence: CASSQVWTGGSEAFF.

The chain combines TRBV6-5 with TRBJ1-4; D is unresolved. CDR1 MNHEY and CDR2 SVGAGI come from the germline V gene. Trimming took off 6 bases at V and 8 bases at J, with 10 bases between the two ends. This CDR3 is built from 12 residues. The CDR3 is CASSPGREKLFF. The CDR3 bases are TGTGCCAGCAGCCCCGGTCGGGAAAAACTGTTTTTT.

The rearrangement joins TRBV18 to TRBJ2-1; 10 positions agree with TRBD2. The CDR3 sequence is 17 residues long. V was clipped by 2 bases and J by 0 bases; unmatched bases: 4. Germline V gives CDR1 KGHSH, CDR2 LQKENI. CDR3 protein: CASSPKTSGSSYNEQFF. The CDR3, as DNA: TGTGCCAGCTCACCAAAGACTAGCGGGTCCTCCTACAATGAGCAGTTCTTC.